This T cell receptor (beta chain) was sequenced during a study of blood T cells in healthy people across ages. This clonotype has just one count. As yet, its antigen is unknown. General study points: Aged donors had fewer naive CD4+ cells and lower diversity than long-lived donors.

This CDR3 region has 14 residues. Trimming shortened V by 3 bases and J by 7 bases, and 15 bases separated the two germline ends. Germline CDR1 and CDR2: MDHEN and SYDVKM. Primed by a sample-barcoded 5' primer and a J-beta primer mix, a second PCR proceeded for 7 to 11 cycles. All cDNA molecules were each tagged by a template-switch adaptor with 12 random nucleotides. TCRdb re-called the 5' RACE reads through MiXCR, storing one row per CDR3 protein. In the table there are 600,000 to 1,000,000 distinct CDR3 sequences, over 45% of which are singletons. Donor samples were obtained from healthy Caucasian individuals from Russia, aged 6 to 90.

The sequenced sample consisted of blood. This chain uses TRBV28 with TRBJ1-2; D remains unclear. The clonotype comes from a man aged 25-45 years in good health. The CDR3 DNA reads TGTGCCAGCAGTTTCGGCAGTTTGAATGCTGGCTACACCTTC. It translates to CASSFGSLNAGYTF.